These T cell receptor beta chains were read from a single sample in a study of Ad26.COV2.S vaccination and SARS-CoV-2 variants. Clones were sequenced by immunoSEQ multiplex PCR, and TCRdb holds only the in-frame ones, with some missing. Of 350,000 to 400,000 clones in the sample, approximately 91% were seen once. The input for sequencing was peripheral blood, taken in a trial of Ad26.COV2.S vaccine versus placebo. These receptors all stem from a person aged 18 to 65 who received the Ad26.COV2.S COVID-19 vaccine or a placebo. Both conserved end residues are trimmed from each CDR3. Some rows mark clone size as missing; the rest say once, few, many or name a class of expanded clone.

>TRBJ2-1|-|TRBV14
ASSQGTPSSYNEQF
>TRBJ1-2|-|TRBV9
ASSVGVRADGYT
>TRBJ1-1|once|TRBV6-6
ASSYPTLQGNTEAF
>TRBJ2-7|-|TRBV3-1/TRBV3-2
ASRPQRDDEQY
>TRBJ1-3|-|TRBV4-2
ASSQNLQFSGNTIY
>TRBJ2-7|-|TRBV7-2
ASSLTAGTYEQY
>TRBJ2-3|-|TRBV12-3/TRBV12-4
ATGVTDTQY
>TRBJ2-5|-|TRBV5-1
ASSLERGIRETQY
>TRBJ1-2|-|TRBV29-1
SVEDGQGGGYT
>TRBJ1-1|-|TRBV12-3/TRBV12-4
ASSLAWVAEAF
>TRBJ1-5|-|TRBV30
AWSPGQGYQPQH
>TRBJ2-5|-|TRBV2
ASRSLQETQY
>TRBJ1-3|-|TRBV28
ASSLTRLSGNTIY
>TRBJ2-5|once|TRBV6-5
ASSTDRLQETQY
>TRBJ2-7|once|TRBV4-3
ASSRGGVSSYEQY
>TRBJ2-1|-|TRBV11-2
ASSFQGRLAGGYNEQF
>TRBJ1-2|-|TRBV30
AWSSGGDYGYT
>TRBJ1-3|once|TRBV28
ASSLRGVTSGNTIY
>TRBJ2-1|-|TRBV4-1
ASSQSRVEQF
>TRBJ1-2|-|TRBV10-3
AIAAGQGGNGYT
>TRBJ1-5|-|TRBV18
ASSPEGVNQPQH
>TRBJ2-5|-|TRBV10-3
AISDGGRETQY
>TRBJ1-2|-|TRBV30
AWSVLDSISENT
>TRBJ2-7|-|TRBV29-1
SVEDVTSYEQY
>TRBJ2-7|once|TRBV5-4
ASSKAGTGRSSEQY
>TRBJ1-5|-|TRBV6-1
ASSEVWQDNQPQH
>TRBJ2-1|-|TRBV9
ASSVGGSRGNEQF